This record concerns one T cell receptor beta chain sequence. The antigen is not known. The source of the sample is a study of breast tumors, draining lymph nodes, adjacent tissues. Study-level findings and limits: That most tumor T cells come from lymph nodes remained unproven. Data fit most tumor T cells coming from lymph node, expanding in tumor. Tumor repertoires ranked between lymph nodes and nontumor tissue in diversity, with V and J gene preferences.

Breast cancer patients provided tissue from their axillary draining lymph nodes. Germline loops: CDR1 MDHEN, CDR2 SYDVKM. V was shortened by 8 bases and J by 3 bases, with 15 bases between the two germline ends. The CDR3 loop spans 14 amino acids. TCRdb processed the multiplex PCR reads anew with MiXCR; each CDR3 protein has one entry. Found here are approximately 300,000 distinct CDR3 sequences, under 35% of them singletons; the top ten hold about 1.2%. The origin of this receptor is a female donor with breast cancer. Some clones in this sample may be carry-over from other donors' samples. The J gene is TRBJ2-3, the V gene TRBV28; D call uncertain. Sequenced sample: axillary lymph node tissue. The CDR3 reads CASRPEISTDTQYF. The CDR3 DNA follows: TGTGCCAGCCGCCCAGAAATATCTACAGATACGCAGTATTTT.